The 16 T cell receptor beta chains in this list originate from one sample, sequenced in a study of beta chain features in type 1 diabetes. Expressed TCRB transcripts were sequenced after all isolated RNA was converted to cDNA. Profiled with immunoSEQ multiplex PCR; TCRdb holds only in-frame clones, not every one. The data hold roughly 450,000 clones, with over 9.5% observed a single time. The sample consisted of naive CD4+ T cells from blood. Every receptor here comes from a young woman in good health.

This clone was seen a handful of times. The chain employs TRBV2 and TRBJ1-4, with unresolved D. The V gene lost 7 bases and the J gene lost 8 bases, with 17 bases spanning the gap. The CDR3 loop spans 14 amino acids. Germline values: CDR1 SNHLY, CDR2 FYNNEI. In nucleotides, the CDR3 is TGTGCCAGCACCGACCCGGGTATGGGAGAAAAACTGTTTTTT. Its protein product is CASTDPGMGEKLFF.

J is TRBJ2-7 and V is TRBV28, with D possibly being TRBD2 (5 bases). Per the germline V gene, CDR1 is MDHEN and CDR2 is SYDVKM. The CDR3 covers 14 residues. Trimming left V 3 bases short and J 1 base short, with 10 bases between. The CDR3 region is CASSLPGKSYEQYV. The CDR3 nucleotides read TGTGCCAGCAGTTTGCCGGGAAAATCCTACGAGCAGTACGTC.

The V and J genes are TRBV7-9 and TRBJ1-2; D might be TRBD1 (6 bases). CDR3 size: 14 residues. The germline gives CDR1 SEHNR, CDR2 FQNEAQ (reference sequence). The V end was cut by 5 bases, the J end by 8 bases, with 18 bases between. CDR3 protein: CASSPTEVGGGYTF. The DNA of the CDR3 is TGTGCCAGCAGCCCTACTGAGGTGGGGGGCGGCTACACCTTC.

This clone has a handful of counts. The genes are TRBV5-1 and TRBJ2-5; a possible D gene is TRBD1 (5 bases). Looked up from germline, CDR1 is SGHRS and CDR2 is YFSETQ. V was cut by 1 base and J by 4 bases, with 8 bases left in between. This CDR3 is built from 13 residues. CDR3 coding DNA: TGCGCCAGCAGCTTGTCAGGGCGAGAGACCCAGTACTTC. The encoded protein is CASSLSGRETQYF.

This clone turned up a few times. CDR3 coding DNA: TGTGCCAGCAGCTCGGAGCCGCAAGAGACCCAGTACTTC. Its protein product is CASSSEPQETQYF. V usage is TRBV7-2 and J usage is TRBJ2-5, with no clear D. Trimming shortened V by 4 bases and J by 2 bases, and 8 bases separated the two germline ends. Germline V CDR1 and CDR2: SGHTA, FQGNSA. The CDR3 is 13 amino acids.

The CDR3 protein is CASGGGQSSYNEQFF. DNA for the CDR3: TGTGCCAGCGGGGGAGGACAGAGCTCCTACAATGAGCAGTTCTTC. This chain connects TRBV25-1 to TRBJ2-1; TRBD1 or TRBD2 may be the D gene (6 bases each). This CDR3 is 15 amino acids long. Between the trimmed V and J ends, which lost 8 bases and 0 bases, there was a span of 14 bases. Germline CDR1 reads MGHDK; CDR2 reads SYGVNS.

The rearrangement joins TRBV5-6 to TRBJ2-1; the match to TRBD2 covers 12 bases. This CDR3 spans 15 amino acids. The J segment lost 8 bases and the V segment lost 4 bases, leaving 7 bases of the junction unmatched. Germline V gives CDR1 SGHDT, CDR2 YYEEEE. In DNA form, the CDR3 reads TGTGCCAGCAGCCTCCGACTAGCGGGGGCCGATGAGCAGTTCTTC. It is translated as CASSLRLAGADEQFF.

The chain couples TRBV30 to TRBJ2-7; D may be TRBD1 (5 bases). V lost 3 bases, J lost 3 bases, and 18 bases lay in between. The CDR3 has 15 amino acids. Germline assignment: CDR1 GTSNPN and CDR2 SVGIG (reference sequence). This CDR3 is CAWRLPGGQGYEQYF. CDR3 DNA sequence: TGTGCCTGGAGATTGCCGGGCGGCCAGGGCTACGAGCAGTACTTC.

The chain employs TRBV5-1 and TRBJ2-1; 8 positions match TRBD1. The CDR3 totals 14 residues. J lost 6 bases, V lost 4 bases, and 6 bases had no gene match. Germline V gene data show CDR1 as SGHRS and CDR2 as YFSETQ. The DNA for the CDR3 is TGCGCCAGCAGCGTCCAGGGGGCTAGCAATGAGCAGTTCTTC. It encodes CASSVQGASNEQFF.

The chain links TRBV30 to TRBJ2-1; the D gene is possibly TRBD2 (5 bases). The V gene lost 3 bases and the J gene lost 0 bases, with 12 bases spanning the gap. This CDR3 is 15 amino acids long. CDR1 and CDR2 from the germline V gene are GTSNPN and SVGIG (reference sequence). DNA of the CDR3: TGTGCCTGGAGGGGAGCGGAGAACTCCTACAATGAGCAGTTCTTC. Translated, it gives CAWRGAENSYNEQFF.

This clone was detected many times. This chain joins TRBV15 and TRBJ1-6; the D gene is possibly TRBD1 (6 bases). Germline CDR1 reads LNHNV; CDR2 reads YYDKDF (reference sequence). This CDR3 comprises 14 residues. The V and J ends lost 4 bases and 9 bases respectively, with 13 bases between them. DNA of the CDR3: TGTGCCACCAGCACTCCGACAGGCGGTTCACCCCTCCACTTT. This gives the protein CATSTPTGGSPLHF.

The chain joins TRBV18 to TRBJ2-1; 7 bases are shared with TRBD2. CDR1 is KGHSH, CDR2 LQKENI, per germline. The V segment lost 2 bases and the J segment 0 bases; nucleotides outside the gene matches: 1. This CDR3 comprises 15 residues. CDR3 sequence: CASSPTGGSYNEQFF. As DNA, the CDR3 is TGTGCCAGCTCACCAACGGGGGGCTCCTACAATGAGCAGTTCTTC. Based on the CDR3 plus reference TRBV18 and TRBJ2-1, the full variable domain is NAGVMQNPRHLVRRRGQEARLRCSPMKGHSHVYWYRQLPEEGLKFMVYLQKENIIDESGMPKERFSAEFPKEGPSILRIQQVVRGDSAAYFCASSPTGGSYNEQFFGPGTRLTVL.

The chain is built from TRBV30 and TRBJ2-5; D remains ambiguous. Near its end, the DNA agrees better with TRBJ2-7, so the J call may be wrong. Germline-derived CDR1 and CDR2 are GTSNPN and SVGIG (reference sequence). CDR3 size: 12 residues. The CDR3 loop is CAWSSRPYEQYF. The CDR3 coding sequence is TGTGCCTGGAGTTCTCGTCCCTACGAGCAGTACTTC.

This clone was seen more than once but under ten times. The chain joins TRBV25-1 to TRBJ1-2; 7 positions agree with TRBD1. Germline V gene sequence: CDR1 MGHDK, CDR2 SYGVNS. The trim removed 6 bases at V and 4 bases at J, leaving 8 bases unmatched. CDR3 length: 14 amino acids. CDR3 residues: CASRATGYSYGYTF. In DNA, the CDR3 is TGTGCCAGCAGGGCGACAGGGTACAGCTATGGCTACACCTTC.

This clone showed up just a few times. The gene calls are TRBV7-2 and TRBJ2-3; D gene unclear. The CDR3 spans 14 residues. Trimming took off 0 bases at V and 4 bases at J, with 8 bases between the two ends. Germline V lookup: CDR1 SGHTA, CDR2 FQGNSA. CDR3 DNA sequence: TGTGCCAGCAGCTTAGCCCCGTTGGCAGATACGCAGTATTTT. Encoded protein: CASSLAPLADTQYF.

The V and J genes are TRBV7-9 and TRBJ2-5, with 13 bases lining up with TRBD2. From germline, CDR1 is SEHNR and CDR2 FQNEAQ (reference sequence). The CDR3 is 17 amino acids. With 5 bases clipped from V and 5 bases from J, the junction kept 11 bases outside the gene matches. The CDR3 sequence is CASSPTRTSGSLETQYF. CDR3 coding DNA: TGTGCCAGCAGCCCCACTCGGACTAGCGGGAGTCTTGAGACCCAGTACTTC.